The clone carrying this T cell receptor (beta chain) was found a few times. Its antigen is still unknown. Some clones are missing from TCRdb's copy, which holds only in-frame ones; the method was immunoSEQ multiplex PCR. This sample has around 56,000 clones; roughly 86% occur once, and the top ten carry more than 9.5%. Germline CDR1 is SGHRS and CDR2 is YFSETQ. The V gene lost 0 bases and the J gene lost 5 bases, with 12 bases spanning the gap. The CDR3 has 15 residues. This entry is derived from a study of OX40 agonist ivuxolimab in advanced cancers. Study-wide context: Given to patients was ivuxolimab, an agonistic anti-OX40 (CD134) antibody. Regarding the study as a whole: Dosing at 0.1 to 3.0 mg/kg was accompanied by clonal expansion of CD4+ and CD8+ blood T cells by week 6. In general, CD8+ T cells held more expanded clones than CD4+ did, on average.

This receptor was taken from an adult with an advanced solid tumor such as melanoma, head and neck, liver or kidney cancer. The source material was CD4+ or CD8+ T cells sorted from blood, sampled in a trial of the OX40 agonist ivuxolimab. The rearrangement links TRBV5-1 to TRBJ1-5, with D tentatively TRBD1 (6 bases). CDR3 DNA sequence: TGCGCCAGCAGCTTGGCGGGGGGGGCGGATCAGCCCCAGCATTTT. Protein sequence: CASSLAGGADQPQHF.